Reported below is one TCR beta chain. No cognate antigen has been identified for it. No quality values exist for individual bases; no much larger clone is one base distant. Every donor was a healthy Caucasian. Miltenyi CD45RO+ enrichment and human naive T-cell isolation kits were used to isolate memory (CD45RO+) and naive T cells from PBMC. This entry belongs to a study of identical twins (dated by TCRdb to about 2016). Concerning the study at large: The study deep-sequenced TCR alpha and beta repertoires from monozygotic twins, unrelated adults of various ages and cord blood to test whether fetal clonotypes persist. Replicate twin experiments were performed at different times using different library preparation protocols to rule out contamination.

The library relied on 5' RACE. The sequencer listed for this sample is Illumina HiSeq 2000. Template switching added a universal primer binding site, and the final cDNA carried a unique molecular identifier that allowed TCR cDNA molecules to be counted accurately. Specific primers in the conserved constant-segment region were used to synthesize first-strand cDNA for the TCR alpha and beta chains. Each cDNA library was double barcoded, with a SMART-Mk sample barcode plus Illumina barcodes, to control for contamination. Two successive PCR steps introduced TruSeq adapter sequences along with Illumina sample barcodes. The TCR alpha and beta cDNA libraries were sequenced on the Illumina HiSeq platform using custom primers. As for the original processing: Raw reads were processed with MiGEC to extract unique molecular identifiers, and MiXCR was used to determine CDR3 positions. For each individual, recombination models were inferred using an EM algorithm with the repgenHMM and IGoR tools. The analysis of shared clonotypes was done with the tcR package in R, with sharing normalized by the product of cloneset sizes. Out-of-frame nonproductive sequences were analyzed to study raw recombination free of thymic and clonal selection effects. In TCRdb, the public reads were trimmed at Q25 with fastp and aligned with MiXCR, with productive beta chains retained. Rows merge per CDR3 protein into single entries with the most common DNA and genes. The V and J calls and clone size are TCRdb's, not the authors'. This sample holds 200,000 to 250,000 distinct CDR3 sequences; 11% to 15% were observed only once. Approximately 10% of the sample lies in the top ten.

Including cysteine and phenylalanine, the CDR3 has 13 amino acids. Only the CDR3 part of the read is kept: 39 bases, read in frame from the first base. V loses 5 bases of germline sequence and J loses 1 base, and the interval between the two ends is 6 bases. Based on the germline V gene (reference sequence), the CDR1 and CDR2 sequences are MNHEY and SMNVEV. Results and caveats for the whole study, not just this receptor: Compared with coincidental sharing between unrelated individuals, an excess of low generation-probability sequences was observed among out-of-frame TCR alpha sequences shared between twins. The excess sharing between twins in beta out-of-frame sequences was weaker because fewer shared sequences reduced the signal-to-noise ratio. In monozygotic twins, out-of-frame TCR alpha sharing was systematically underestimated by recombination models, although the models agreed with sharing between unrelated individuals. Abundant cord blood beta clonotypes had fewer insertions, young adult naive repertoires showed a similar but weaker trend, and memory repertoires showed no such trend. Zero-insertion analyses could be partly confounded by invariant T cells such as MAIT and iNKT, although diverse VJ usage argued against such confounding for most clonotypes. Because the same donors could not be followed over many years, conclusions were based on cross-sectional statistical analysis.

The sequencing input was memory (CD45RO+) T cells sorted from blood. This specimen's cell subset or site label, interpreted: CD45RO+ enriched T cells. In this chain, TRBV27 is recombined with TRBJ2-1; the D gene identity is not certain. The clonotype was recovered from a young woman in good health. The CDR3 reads CASSRSSYNEQFF. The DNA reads TGTGCCAGCAGTCGGAGTTCCTACAATGAGCAGTTCTTC.